Listed here are 14 T cell receptor beta chains from one sample, sequenced in a study of shared clonotypes between healthy human individuals. Here immunoSEQ multiplex PCR was the method, and the copy in TCRdb shows in-frame clones only, minus some. This sample yields some 2.3 million clones, of which over 85% are seen a single time; 0.39% belongs to the top ten. Sequencing was performed on naive CD4+ T cells from PBMCs. Subset reported: CD45RA+ positively selected. The receptors were gathered from a man between 18 and 35 years old in good health. Some clones in this sample may be carry-over from other donors' samples.

CDR3 protein: CASSQGPGYGYTF. DNA of the CDR3: TGTGCCAGCAGCCAGGGACCAGGCTATGGCTACACCTTC. The V call is TRBV5-8, the J call TRBJ1-2; a possible D gene is TRBD1 (5 bases). The CDR3 is 13 residues long. Trimming shortened V by 4 bases and J by 4 bases, and 11 bases separated the two germline ends. The germline CDR1 and CDR2 sequences are SGHTS and YDEGEE.

V gene TRBV10-2 combines with J gene TRBJ1-4, with D hard to call. The V and J ends lost 7 bases and 7 bases respectively, with 16 bases between them. The CDR3 runs 14 residues. Germline assignment: CDR1 WSHSY and CDR2 SAAADI. CDR3: CASKVGGLGEKLFF. CDR3 coding DNA: TGCGCCAGCAAAGTTGGAGGGCTCGGTGAAAAACTGTTTTTT.

The rearrangement joins TRBV27 to TRBJ2-7; the match to TRBD2 covers 14 bases. The CDR3 consists of 17 residues. V trimming: 6 bases; J trimming: 5 bases; junction bases outside the gene matches: 12. Germline values: CDR1 MNHEY, CDR2 SMNVEV (reference sequence). CDR3 bases: TGTGCCAGCAGAAAACCCGGGACTAGCGGGAGATTCCACGAGCAGTACTTC. Protein: CASRKPGTSGRFHEQYF.

The chain is built from TRBV18 and TRBJ2-1, with 12 bases aligning to TRBD2. CDR1 and CDR2 from the germline V gene are KGHSH and LQKENI. The CDR3 consists of 17 residues. V lost 0 bases to trimming and J lost 4 bases; unmatched junction nucleotides: 4. The CDR3 coding sequence is TGTGCCAGCTCACCACCCCGGACTAGCGGGGATTACAATGAGCAGTTCTTC. Translation gives CASSPPRTSGDYNEQFF.

V is TRBV27 and J is TRBJ1-1; TRBD1 is a possible D gene (5 bases). V lost 4 bases to trimming and J lost 1 base, with 13 bases between them. The CDR3 length is 15 residues. Germline V gene data show CDR1 as MNHEY and CDR2 as SMNVEV (reference sequence). This CDR3 is CASSYRGRQNTEAFF. CDR3 bases: TGTGCCAGCAGTTACCGGGGACGCCAGAACACTGAAGCTTTCTTT.

To note about this clone: Compared with germline, one end of the junction differs, possibly owing to a read error. V is TRBV5-4 and J is TRBJ2-1, with D tentatively TRBD2 (6 bases). CDR1 SGHNT and CDR2 YYREEE come from the germline V gene (reference sequence). This CDR3 contains 15 residues. In nucleotides, the CDR3 is TGTGCCAGCAGCATGGACTACCCGTCCTACAATGGGCAGTTCTTC. As protein: CASSMDYPSYNGQFF. The variable domain in full, completed from reference TRBV5-4 and TRBJ2-1, reads ETGVTQSPTHLIKTRGQQVTLRCSSQSGHNTVSWYQQALGQGPQFIFQYYREEENGRGNFPPRFSGLQFPNYSSELNVNALELDDSALYLCASSMDYPSYNGQFFGPGTRLTVL.

The V and J genes are TRBV7-9 and TRBJ2-7; possible D gene TRBD2, 5 bases. Germline V gene data show CDR1 as SEHNR and CDR2 as FQNEAQ (reference sequence). This CDR3 spans 17 amino acids. The V end was cut by 3 bases, the J end by 5 bases, with 23 bases between. The CDR3 sequence is CASSFLVPGYTPHEQYF. The CDR3 nucleotides are TGTGCCAGCAGCTTCCTTGTGCCGGGATATACACCCCACGAGCAGTACTTC.

The J gene is TRBJ1-3, the V gene TRBV6-1; D is undetermined. Germline CDR1 MNHNS, CDR2 SASEGT. The V gene lost 9 bases and the J gene lost 0 bases, with 9 bases spanning the gap. This CDR3 is 13 amino acids long. CDR3 loop: CASRRSSGNTIYF. CDR3 DNA: TGTGCCAGTCGGCGGAGCTCTGGAAACACCATATATTTT.

V is TRBV5-1 and J is TRBJ2-1; no reliable D call. Germline values: CDR1 SGHRS, CDR2 YFSETQ. This CDR3 is 15 amino acids long. The V gene lost 7 bases and the J gene lost 0 bases, with 14 bases spanning the gap. CDR3 DNA: TGCGCCAGCTCACTAACCCCCCTCTCCTACAATGAGCAGTTCTTC. Its protein is CASSLTPLSYNEQFF.

The chain recombines TRBV13 with TRBJ1-2, with 9 bases identical to TRBD1. The CDR3 extends over 14 amino acids. Looked up from germline, CDR1 is PRHDT and CDR2 is FYEKMQ (reference sequence). Unmatched junction bases numbered 8, after V lost 4 bases and J lost 8 bases. CDR3 loop: CASSSTGQGGGYTF. As DNA, the CDR3 is TGTGCCAGCAGCTCGACGGGACAGGGCGGCGGCTACACCTTC.

The CDR3 loop reads CASSELRGSSTGELFF. Here the CDR3 DNA reads TGTGCCAGCAGCGAACTCAGGGGATCGAGCACCGGGGAGCTGTTTTTT. This sequence joins TRBV28 and TRBJ2-2; D is possibly TRBD1 (6 bases). Germline values: CDR1 MDHEN, CDR2 SYDVKM. The CDR3 consists of 16 residues. V lost 6 bases, J lost 4 bases, and 18 bases lay in between.

This sequence joins TRBV6-5 and TRBJ1-1, with D tentatively TRBD1 (5 bases). Germline V lookup: CDR1 MNHEY, CDR2 SVGAGI. The CDR3 sequence is 16 residues long. The V gene lost 0 bases and the J gene lost 2 bases, with 13 bases spanning the gap. CDR3 sequence (DNA): TGTGCCAGCAGTTACTCCCGGGGGAGGGGAAACACTGAAGCTTTCTTT. Translation: CASSYSRGRGNTEAFF.

This sequence joins TRBV9 and TRBJ2-5; 7 nucleotides match TRBD1. With 0 bases clipped from V and 5 bases from J, the junction kept 7 bases outside the gene matches. This CDR3 region has 15 residues. The V gene's germline CDR1 is SGDLS and CDR2 YYNGEE. CDR3 amino acids: CASSVARGGWETQYF. The DNA for the CDR3 is TGTGCCAGCAGCGTAGCTCGAGGGGGCTGGGAGACCCAGTACTTC.

The V gene is TRBV27, the J gene TRBJ1-5; D gene unclear. V was clipped by 2 bases and J by 0 bases, with 2 bases between them. Germline CDR1 and CDR2: MNHEY and SMNVEV (reference sequence). The length of the CDR3 is 13 residues. CDR3 sequence: CASSLHSNQPQHF. Here the CDR3 DNA reads TGTGCCAGCAGTTTACATAGCAATCAGCCCCAGCATTTT.